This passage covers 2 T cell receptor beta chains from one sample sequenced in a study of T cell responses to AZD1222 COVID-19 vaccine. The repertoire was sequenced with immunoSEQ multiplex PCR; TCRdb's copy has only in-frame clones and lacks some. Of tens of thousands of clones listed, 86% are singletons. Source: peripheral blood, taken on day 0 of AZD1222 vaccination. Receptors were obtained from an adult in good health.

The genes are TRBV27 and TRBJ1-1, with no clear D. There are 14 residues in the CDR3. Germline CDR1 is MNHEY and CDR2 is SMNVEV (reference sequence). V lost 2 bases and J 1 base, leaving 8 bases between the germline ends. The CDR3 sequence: CASSLDGPNTEAFF. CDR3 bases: TGTGCCAGCAGTTTAGACGGACCGAACACTGAAGCTTTCTTT.

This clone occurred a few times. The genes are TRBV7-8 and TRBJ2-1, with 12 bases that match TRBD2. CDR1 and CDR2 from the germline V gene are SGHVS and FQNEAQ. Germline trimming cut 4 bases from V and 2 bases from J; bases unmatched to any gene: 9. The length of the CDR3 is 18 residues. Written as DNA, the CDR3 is TGTGCCAGCAGCTGGCCGGTCGCTAGCGGGAGGGCCTACAATGAGCAGTTCTTC. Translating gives CASSWPVASGRAYNEQFF. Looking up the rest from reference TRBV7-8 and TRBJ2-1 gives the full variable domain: GAGVSQSPRYKVAKRGQDVALRCDPISGHVSLFWYQQALGQGPEFLTYFQNEAQLDKSGLPSDRFFAERPEGSVSTLKIQRTQQEDSAVYLCASSWPVASGRAYNEQFFGPGTRLTVL.